This TCR beta chain was captured by sequencing in a study of cytomegalovirus exposure and HLA in healthy donors. Germline CDR1 reads MDHEN; CDR2 reads SYDVKM. This CDR3 is built from 15 residues. J was trimmed by 9 bases and V by 5 bases; bases with no gene match: 10. This clone has just a few counts. Antigen specificity is unknown. Study-wide results and caveats: Rare TCR sequences dominated, though some public TCRs recurred in many donors.

Clones were sequenced by immunoSEQ multiplex PCR, and TCRdb holds only the in-frame ones, with some missing. The sample has 150,000 to 200,000 clones, about 81% seen once. Sequenced sample: PBMCs. The receptor comes from a woman in her thirties in good health and CMV-seronegative. This chain connects TRBV28 to TRBJ2-7; the match to TRBD2 covers 13 bases. As DNA, the CDR3 is TGTGCCAGCAGTCCCTTAAGGACTAGCGGGGGATGGCAGTACTTC. Its translation: CASSPLRTSGGWQYF.